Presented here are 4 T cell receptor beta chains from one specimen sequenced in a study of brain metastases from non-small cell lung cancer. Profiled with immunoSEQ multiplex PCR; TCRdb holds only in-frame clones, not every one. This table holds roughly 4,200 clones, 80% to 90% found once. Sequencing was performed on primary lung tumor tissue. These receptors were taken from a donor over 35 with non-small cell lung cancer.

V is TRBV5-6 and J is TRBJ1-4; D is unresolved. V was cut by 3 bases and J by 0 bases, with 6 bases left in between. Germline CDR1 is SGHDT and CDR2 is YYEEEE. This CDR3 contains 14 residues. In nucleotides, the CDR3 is TGTGCCAGCAGCTCTTACGCAACTAATGAAAAACTGTTTTTT. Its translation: CASSSYATNEKLFF.

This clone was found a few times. The CDR3 protein is CASTPVGGRSYEQYF. CDR3 in DNA: TGTGCCAGCACTCCAGTTGGGGGGCGCAGCTACGAGCAGTACTTC. The V and J genes are TRBV28 and TRBJ2-7; TRBD1 or TRBD2 may be the D gene (6 bases each). The CDR3 runs to 15 residues. The V and J ends lost 7 bases and 3 bases respectively, with 19 bases between them. CDR1 MDHEN and CDR2 SYDVKM come from the germline V gene.

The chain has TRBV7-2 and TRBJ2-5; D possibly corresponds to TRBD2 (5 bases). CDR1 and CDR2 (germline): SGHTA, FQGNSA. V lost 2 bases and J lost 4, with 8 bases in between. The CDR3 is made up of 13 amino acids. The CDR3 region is CASSLYGVETQYF. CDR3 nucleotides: TGTGCCAGCAGCTTATACGGGGTAGAGACCCAGTACTTC.

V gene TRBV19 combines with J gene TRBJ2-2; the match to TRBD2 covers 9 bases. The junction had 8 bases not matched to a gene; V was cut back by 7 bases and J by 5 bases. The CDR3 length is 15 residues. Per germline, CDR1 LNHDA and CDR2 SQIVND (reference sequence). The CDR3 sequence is CASKGGRAVTGELFF. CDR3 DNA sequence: TGTGCCAGTAAGGGCGGGAGGGCCGTGACCGGGGAGCTGTTTTTT.